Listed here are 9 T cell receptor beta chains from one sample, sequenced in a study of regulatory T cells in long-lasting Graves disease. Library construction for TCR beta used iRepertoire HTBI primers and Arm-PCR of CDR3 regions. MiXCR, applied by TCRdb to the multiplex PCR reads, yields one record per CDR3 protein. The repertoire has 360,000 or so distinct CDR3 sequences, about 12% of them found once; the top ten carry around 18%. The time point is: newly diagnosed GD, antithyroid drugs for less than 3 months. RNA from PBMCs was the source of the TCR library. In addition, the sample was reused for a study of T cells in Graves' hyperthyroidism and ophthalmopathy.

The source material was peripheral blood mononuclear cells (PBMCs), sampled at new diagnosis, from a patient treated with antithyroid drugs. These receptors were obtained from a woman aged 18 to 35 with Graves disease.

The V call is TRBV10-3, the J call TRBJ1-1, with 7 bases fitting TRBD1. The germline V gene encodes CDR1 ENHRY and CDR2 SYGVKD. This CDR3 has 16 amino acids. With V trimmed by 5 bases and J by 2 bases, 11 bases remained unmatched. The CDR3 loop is CAISTTGDEENTEAFF. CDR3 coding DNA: TGTGCCATCAGTACTACAGGGGATGAGGAAAACACTGAAGCTTTCTTT.

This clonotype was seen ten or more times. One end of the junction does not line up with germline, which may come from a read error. The CDR3 sequence: CSSSQDWGGGYGYTF. The CDR3 bases are TGTTCCAGCAGCCAAGATTGGGGCGGAGGCTATGGCTACACCTTC. This chain uses TRBV3-1 with TRBJ1-2, with D maybe TRBD1 (5 bases). Germline V gene lookup returns CDR1 LGHDT and CDR2 YNNKEL (reference sequence). The CDR3 totals 15 residues.

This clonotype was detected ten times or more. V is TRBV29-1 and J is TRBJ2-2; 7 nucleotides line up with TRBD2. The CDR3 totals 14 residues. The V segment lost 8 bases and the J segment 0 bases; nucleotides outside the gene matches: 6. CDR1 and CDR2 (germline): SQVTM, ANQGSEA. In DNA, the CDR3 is TGCAGCACAACGGGGGGTACGAACACCGGGGAGCTGTTTTTT. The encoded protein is CSTTGGTNTGELFF.

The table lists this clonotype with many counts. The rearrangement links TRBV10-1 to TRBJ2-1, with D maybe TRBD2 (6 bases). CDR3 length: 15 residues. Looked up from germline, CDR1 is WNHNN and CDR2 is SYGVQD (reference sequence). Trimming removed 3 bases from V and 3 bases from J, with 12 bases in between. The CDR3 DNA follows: TGCGCCAGCAGTGATAAGGACTACTACTACAATGAGCAGTTCTTC. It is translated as CASSDKDYYYNEQFF.

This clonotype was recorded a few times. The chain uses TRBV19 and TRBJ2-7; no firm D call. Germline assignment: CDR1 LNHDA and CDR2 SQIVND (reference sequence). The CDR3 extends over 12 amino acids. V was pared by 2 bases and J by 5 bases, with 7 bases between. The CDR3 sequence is CASSISGDEQYF. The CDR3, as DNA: TGTGCCAGTAGTATATCCGGAGACGAGCAGTACTTC.

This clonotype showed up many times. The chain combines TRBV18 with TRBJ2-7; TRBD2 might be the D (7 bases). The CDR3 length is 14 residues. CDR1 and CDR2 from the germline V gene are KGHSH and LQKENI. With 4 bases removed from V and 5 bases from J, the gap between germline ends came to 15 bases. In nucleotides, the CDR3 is TGTGCCAGCTCACTAGCGACGGGGGGCCACGAGCAGTACGTC. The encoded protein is CASSLATGGHEQYV.

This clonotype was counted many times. The DNA for the CDR3 is TGCGCCAGCAGCTTGAAAGCGATGGGGGGCGCTTCGGGCACTGAAGCTTTCTTT. It yields the protein CASSLKAMGGASGTEAFF. This chain links TRBV5-1 with TRBJ1-1, with a weak D call TRBD1 (6 bases). From germline, CDR1 is SGHRS and CDR2 YFSETQ. Trimming cost V 1 base and J 4 bases, with 23 bases left between them. The CDR3 has 18 residues. The full variable domain, in which reference TRBV5-1 and TRBJ1-1 provide the parts outside the CDR3, is KAGVTQTPRYLIKTRGQQVTLSCSPISGHRSVSWYQQTPGQGLQFLFEYFSETQRNKGNFPGRFSGRQFSNSRSEMNVSTLELGDSALYLCASSLKAMGGASGTEAFFGQGTRLTVV.

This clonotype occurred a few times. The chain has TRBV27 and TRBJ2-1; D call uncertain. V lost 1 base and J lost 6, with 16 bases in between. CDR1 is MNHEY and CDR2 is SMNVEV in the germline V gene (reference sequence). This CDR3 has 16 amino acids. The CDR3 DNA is TGTGCCAGCAGTTTATTTTGGCTCAACCTTATCAATGAGCAGTTCTTC. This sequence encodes CASSLFWLNLINEQFF.

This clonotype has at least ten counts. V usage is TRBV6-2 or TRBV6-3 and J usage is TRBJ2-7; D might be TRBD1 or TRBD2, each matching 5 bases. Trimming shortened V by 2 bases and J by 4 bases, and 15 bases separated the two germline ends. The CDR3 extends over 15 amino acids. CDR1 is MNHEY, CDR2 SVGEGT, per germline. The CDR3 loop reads CASSYGQGEIYEQYV. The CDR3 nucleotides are TGTGCCAGCAGTTACGGGCAGGGAGAAATTTACGAGCAGTACGTC.